A single sample is the source of the 7 T cell receptor beta chains below, sequenced in a study of T cell repertoires in cytomegalovirus infection. In TCRdb, the reads were re-called with MiXCR into one record per CDR3 protein. This table has 750,000 to 950,000 distinct CDR3 sequences, 29% appearing once. Their antigen targets remain unknown. The starting material was cultured CD8+ T cells from PBMCs, obtained from culture after CMV antigen stimulation. Receptors were obtained from a human donor in good health (CMV status not recorded). Some clones in this sample may be carry-over from other donors' samples.

This clonotype was counted a single time. The chain uses TRBV6-2 or TRBV6-3 and TRBJ2-7; a possible D gene is TRBD1 (5 bases). CDR3 length equals 14 residues. V lost 5 bases to trimming and J lost 2 bases, with 13 bases between them. The germline gives CDR1 MNHEY, CDR2 SVGEGT. The CDR3 region is CASSTLTDPYEQYV. DNA for the CDR3: TGTGCCAGCAGTACCTTGACAGACCCCTACGAGCAGTACGTC.

The chain joins TRBV19 to TRBJ1-2; D is possibly TRBD1 (5 bases). V shed 6 bases and J shed 4 bases, with 21 bases lying between them. Germline assignment: CDR1 LNHDA and CDR2 SQIVND (reference sequence). The CDR3 has 16 residues. The CDR3 nucleotides are TGTGCCAGTAGCCCGCCAAGCCCCAGGGTTGGCTATGGCTACACCTTC. Translated, it gives CASSPPSPRVGYGYTF.

This clonotype was observed many times. This rearrangement joins TRBV7-8 to TRBJ2-2, with D unclear. Trimming took off 5 bases at V and 6 bases at J, with 1 base between the two ends. This CDR3 spans 10 amino acids. Per the germline V gene, CDR1 is SGHVS and CDR2 is FQNEAQ. In DNA form, the CDR3 reads TGTGCCAGCAGCGCCGGGGAGCTGTTTTTT. Translation gives CASSAGELFF.

This chain joins TRBV19 and TRBJ1-4; 9 bases map to TRBD1. CDR3 length equals 15 residues. The V gene end was trimmed by 3 bases and the J gene end by 8 bases; junction bases not matched to a gene: 7. The V gene's germline CDR1 is LNHDA and CDR2 SQIVND (reference sequence). DNA of the CDR3: TGTGCCAGTAGTATCGCGGACAGGGGATACGAAAAACTGTTTTTT. As protein: CASSIADRGYEKLFF.

This rearrangement joins TRBV7-6 to TRBJ2-7, with D perhaps matching TRBD1 (5 bases). Per germline, CDR1 SGHVS and CDR2 FNYEAQ. This CDR3 region has 13 residues. The V and J ends lost 2 bases and 6 bases respectively, with 11 bases between them. CDR3 sequence reads: CASSLLDSSEQYV. The CDR3 coding sequence is TGTGCCAGCAGCTTACTAGACAGCTCCGAGCAGTACGTC.

This clonotype was found a few times. The gene calls are TRBV27 and TRBJ2-3, with D possibly being TRBD1 (5 bases). Germline V gene data show CDR1 as MNHEY and CDR2 as SMNVEV (reference sequence). CDR3 length: 16 residues. V shed 5 bases and J shed 0 bases, with 15 bases lying between them. As DNA, the CDR3 is TGTGCCAGCAGTCCGCTCAGGGTCTCTAGCACAGATACGCAGTATTTT. As protein: CASSPLRVSSTDTQYF.

The chain carries TRBV20-1 and TRBJ2-7; a weak D match, TRBD1 (5 bases). V was clipped by 0 bases and J by 3 bases, with 18 bases between them. The germline CDR1 and CDR2 sequences are DFQATT and SNEGSKA (reference sequence). The CDR3 loop spans 16 amino acids. This chain's CDR3 is CSARDQGRTNFYEQYV. CDR3 nucleotide sequence: TGCAGTGCTAGAGATCAAGGGCGGACAAACTTCTACGAGCAGTACGTC.